The clone carrying this TCR beta chain is a singleton in its sample. Antigen unknown. The junction does not match germline at one end; this may be a read error. This sample was taken from a study of regulatory T cells in long-lasting Graves disease. Overall study results and limits: Persistent patients shared more public clonotypes (around 2,500) than newly diagnosed patients (about 1,000).

As to time point: newly diagnosed GD, antithyroid drugs for less than 3 months. Extracted PBMC RNA gave rise to the TCR library. Arm-PCR of CDR3 regions and iRepertoire HTBI primers were used to build TCR beta libraries. TCRdb independently ran MiXCR on the multiplex PCR reads; one entry per CDR3 protein. The sample carries more than 400,000 distinct CDR3 sequences, roughly 15% recorded once. Germline V CDR1 and CDR2: DFQATT, SNEGSKA (reference sequence). The CDR3 is 14 amino acids. The same sample was also used in a study of T cells in Graves' hyperthyroidism and ophthalmopathy. That report notes: Most thyroid clonotypes expanded above 0.001 were also detected in blood.

Specimen: peripheral blood mononuclear cells (PBMCs), collected at new diagnosis, from a patient treated with antithyroid drugs. This rearrangement joins TRBV20-1 to TRBJ1-4; perhaps TRBD1 as D (6 bases). The sequence was collected from a woman aged 25 to 45 with Graves disease. The CDR3 here is CSAGDGGAGEKLFF. The CDR3, as DNA: TGCAGTGCTGGAGATGGGGGCGCGGGTGAAAAACTGTTTTTT.